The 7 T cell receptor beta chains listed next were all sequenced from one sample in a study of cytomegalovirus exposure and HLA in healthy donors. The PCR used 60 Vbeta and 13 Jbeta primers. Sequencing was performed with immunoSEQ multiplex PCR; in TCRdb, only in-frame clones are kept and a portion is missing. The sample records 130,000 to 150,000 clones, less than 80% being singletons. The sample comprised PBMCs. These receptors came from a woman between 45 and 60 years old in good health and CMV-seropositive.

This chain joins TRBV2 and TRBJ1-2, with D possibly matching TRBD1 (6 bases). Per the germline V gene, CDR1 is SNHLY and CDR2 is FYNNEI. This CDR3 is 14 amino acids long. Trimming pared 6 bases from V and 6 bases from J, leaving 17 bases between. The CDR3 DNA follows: TGTGCCAGCAGCGGGAGGGGGGCGCGTAATGGCTACACCTTC. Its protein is CASSGRGARNGYTF.

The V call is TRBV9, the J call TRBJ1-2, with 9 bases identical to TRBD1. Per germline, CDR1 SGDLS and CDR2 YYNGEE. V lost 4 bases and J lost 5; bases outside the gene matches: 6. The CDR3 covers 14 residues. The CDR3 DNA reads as TGTGCCAGCAGCACCCAGACAGGGGGTTATGGCTACACCTTC. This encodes CASSTQTGGYGYTF.

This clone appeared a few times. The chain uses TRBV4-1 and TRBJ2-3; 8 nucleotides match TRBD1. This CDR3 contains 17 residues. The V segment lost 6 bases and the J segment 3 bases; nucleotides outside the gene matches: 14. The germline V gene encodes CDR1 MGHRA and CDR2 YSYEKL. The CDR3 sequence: CASRRTDRESGTDTQYF. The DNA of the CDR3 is TGCGCCAGCAGAAGAACGGACAGGGAATCCGGGACAGATACGCAGTATTTT.

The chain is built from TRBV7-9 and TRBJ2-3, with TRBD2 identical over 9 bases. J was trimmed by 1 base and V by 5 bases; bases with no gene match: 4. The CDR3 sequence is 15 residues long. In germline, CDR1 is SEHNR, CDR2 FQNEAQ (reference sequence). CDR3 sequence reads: CASSQRGARTDTQYF. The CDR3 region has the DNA TGTGCCAGCAGCCAGCGGGGGGCCCGCACAGATACGCAGTATTTT.

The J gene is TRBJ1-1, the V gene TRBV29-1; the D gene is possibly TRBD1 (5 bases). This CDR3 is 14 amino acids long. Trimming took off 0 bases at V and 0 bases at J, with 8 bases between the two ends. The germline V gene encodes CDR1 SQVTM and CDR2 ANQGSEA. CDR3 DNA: TGCAGCGTTGAAGACCGCAGGGTGAACACTGAAGCTTTCTTT. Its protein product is CSVEDRRVNTEAFF.

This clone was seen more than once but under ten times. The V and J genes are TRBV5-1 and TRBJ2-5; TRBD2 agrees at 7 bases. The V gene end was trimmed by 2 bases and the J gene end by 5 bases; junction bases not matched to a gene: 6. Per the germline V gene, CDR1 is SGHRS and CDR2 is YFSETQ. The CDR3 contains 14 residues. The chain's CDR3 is CASSFSGARETQYF. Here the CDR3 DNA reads TGCGCCAGCAGCTTCAGCGGGGCGCGGGAGACCCAGTACTTC.

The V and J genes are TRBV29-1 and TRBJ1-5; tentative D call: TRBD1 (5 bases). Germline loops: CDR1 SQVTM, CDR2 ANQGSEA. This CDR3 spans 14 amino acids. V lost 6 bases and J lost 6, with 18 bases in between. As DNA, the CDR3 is TGCAGCGTAGGTTATGACAGAGGCATTCAGCCCCAGCATTTT. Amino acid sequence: CSVGYDRGIQPQHF.